A selection of T cell receptor beta chains follows, all from one sample in a study of T cell responses to AZD1222 COVID-19 vaccine. Profiling relied on immunoSEQ multiplex PCR, and the TCRdb table lists in-frame clones only, not all of them. The table has 150,000 or so clones, over 75% seen once; the top ten hold approximately 20%. The sequenced sample was peripheral blood, obtained on day 0 of AZD1222 vaccination. These receptor sequences come from an adult in good health. Both conserved end residues are part of each CDR3. A D gene is named only where the DNA matches it firmly. Size is omitted from some rows. Given values are once, few, many or a class for expanded clones.

clone size,D gene,J gene,V gene,CDR3 DNA,CDR3 protein
-,-,TRBJ1-1,TRBV3-1/TRBV3-2,TGTGCCAGCAGCCAAGAAGGGGGAAAGGGAGCTTTCTTT,CASSQEGGKGAFF
once,-,TRBJ2-3,TRBV7-2,TGTGCCAGCAGCTTACGGCGGGGACCGACAGATACGCAGTATTTT,CASSLRRGPTDTQYF
-,-,TRBJ1-5,TRBV6-5,TGTGCGAGCATGTCTCAGCGCAATCAGCCCCAGCATTTT,CASMSQRNQPQHF
-,TRBD1,TRBJ1-4,TRBV7-9,TGTGCCAGCAGCTCTTTCGGACAGGGGGCGAATGCTGAAAAACTGTTTTTT,CASSSFGQGANAEKLFF
-,-,TRBJ1-2,TRBV10-2,TGCGCCAGCAGGGTCGGTGGAGGGTTTGGCGGCTACACCTTC,CASRVGGGFGGYTF
-,-,TRBJ2-1,TRBV10-2,TGCGCCAGCAGTGAGCCCGAGCTTAAGCAGTTCTTC,CASSEPELKQFF
-,-,TRBJ1-2,TRBV9,TGTGCCAGCAGCGTAGGCAACCTGGAGGTTCGCTACACCTTC,CASSVGNLEVRYTF
-,TRBD1,TRBJ2-3,TRBV5-4,TGTGCCAGCAACCTACAACAGGGGGCCACAGATACGCAGTATTTT,CASNLQQGATDTQYF
once,TRBD1,TRBJ2-1,TRBV18,TGTGCCAGCTCACCACAGAAGGGGGCCCATTCCTACAATGAGCAGTTCTTC,CASSPQKGAHSYNEQFF
-,-,TRBJ1-1,TRBV6-5,TGTGCCAGCGTTCAGGGCGGGGGGGTGACTGAAGCTTTCTTT,CASVQGGGVTEAFF
-,TRBD2,TRBJ2-3,TRBV7-2,TGTGCCAGCAGCTTAGGACTAGCGGGGGGGCCTAGCACAGATACGCAGTATTTT,CASSLGLAGGPSTDTQYF
-,-,TRBJ2-1,TRBV4-3,TGCGCCAGCAGCCAGGAAGACAGTGACAATGAGCAGTTCTTC,CASSQEDSDNEQFF
-,TRBD2,TRBJ2-1,TRBV3-1/TRBV3-2,TGTGCCAGCAGCCAGGTCCCATTAGCGGGGGTGTTCTTC,CASSQVPLAGVFF
-,TRBD1,TRBJ1-1,TRBV28,TGTGCCAGCAGTCCCCCGGGACAGGGGTCTGAAGCTTTCTTT,CASSPPGQGSEAFF
-,-,TRBJ1-2,TRBV7-2,TGTGCCAGCAGCTTGAATTACTATGGCTACACCTTC,CASSLNYYGYTF
-,TRBD1,TRBJ2-1,TRBV19,TGTGCCACCACACCCCCCCAGGGGGTATTCTACAATGAGCAGTTCTTC,CATTPPQGVFYNEQFF
-,-,TRBJ1-5,TRBV6-6,TGTGCCAGCAGCCGGGACCTTAATCAGCCCCAGCATTTT,CASSRDLNQPQHF
-,-,TRBJ1-1,TRBV5-6,TGTGCCAGCAGCTTTTCCGGGACTGAAGCTTTCTTT,CASSFSGTEAFF
-,TRBD1,TRBJ1-2,TRBV15,TGTGCCACCAGCAGAGGGCTTGGACAGGGGGGCTACACCTTC,CATSRGLGQGGYTF
-,TRBD1,TRBJ1-2,TRBV28,TGTGCCAGCAGTTTATTGGGACAGGAAATTACTAACTATGGCTACACCTTC,CASSLLGQEITNYGYTF
-,TRBD2,TRBJ2-7,TRBV10-3,TGTGCCATCAGTGAGTGGGCTAGCGGGGAATCCTACGAGCAGTACTTC,CAISEWASGESYEQYF
-,-,TRBJ2-7,TRBV25-1,TGTGCCAGCCCCCCAGTAAAGGCCTACGAGCAGTACTTC,CASPPVKAYEQYF
-,-,TRBJ1-1,TRBV7-2,TGTGCCAGCAGTTTCCTCGTTGGTGAAGCTTTCTTT,CASSFLVGEAFF
-,-,TRBJ2-7,TRBV6-4,TGTGCCAGCAGTGCTCCGGGCCGACCCTCCTACGAGCAGTACTTC,CASSAPGRPSYEQYF